This TCR beta chain stems from a study of cytomegalovirus exposure and HLA in healthy donors. Whole-study results and caveats: A reported reduction in N-insertions relative to the roughly 700-donor mean was seen in an Asian-associated ancestry cluster in a later analysis.

The PCR had 60 Vbeta and 13 Jbeta primers. Original methodology: Later analysis identified tens of millions of unique TCR beta chains, 9 million to 13 million shared. Produced via immunoSEQ multiplex PCR; TCRdb's table is partial and in-frame only. The V and J calls and clone size are taken from that table; D and trimming were inferred from the DNA. The table records just over 150,000 clones, less than 90% of them present only once. This CDR3 is built from 16 residues. Germline values: CDR1 SGHRS, CDR2 YFSETQ. Unmatched junction bases numbered 9, after V lost 2 bases and J lost 7 bases. With regard to this clone: The antigen remains undetermined.

Specimen: PBMCs. This clonotype originated in a male donor in good health and CMV-seropositive. This rearrangement joins TRBV5-1 to TRBJ2-3, with TRBD2 matching over 11 bases. The CDR3 loop reads CASSLGSGRAKHTQYF. The CDR3 DNA sequence: TGCGCCAGCAGCTTAGGTAGCGGGAGGGCCAAACATACGCAGTATTTT.